This T cell receptor (beta chain) was profiled in a study of cytomegalovirus exposure and HLA in healthy donors listed by TCRdb under 2017. For the wider study: According to an earlier analysis of a few hundred of the donors, about 179 million T cells yielded 90 million to 140 million unique TCR beta sequences and about 300 Gb of sequence data. Typing coverage varied by locus: about 629-630 donors for A, B, C, DRB1 and DQB1; roughly 500 for DQA1; about 570 for DPA1; 450 to 480 for DPB1. Roughly five DR-DQ haplotypes were handled as single units for association and clustering because linkage in the cohort was strong. The study profiled the T cell repertoires of hundreds of subjects by immunosequencing and related them to cytomegalovirus serostatus. Of the roughly 390 genotyped donors, 65% to 90% were placed in the genetic ancestry cluster associated with self-reported Caucasian donors. In addition to the first cohort of 666 subjects, a separate validation cohort of around 110 different subjects was used. Across 300 to 400 genotyped donors of the cohort, an average of about 240,000 unique TCR beta nucleotide sequences per donor were sequenced, and around 20% of those sequences were non-productive. A later genetic analysis took genome-wide SNP genotypes for about three fifths of the 666 donors and used that subset as a discovery cohort. Class I and class II HLA loci were covered by the typing at four-digit resolution. The study aimed to test whether signatures of past pathogen exposure could be identified by cataloging public T cell receptors. To predict cytomegalovirus infection status, the study combined high-throughput TCR immunosequencing, statistical association of individual TCRs with disease status, and machine learning. In a later analysis, previously published TCR beta repertoires from several hundred donors were re-analyzed and high-resolution HLA genotyping was added so that TCR occurrence patterns could be studied. Donor age, sex, ethnicity and CMV serostatus were compiled together with the repertoire data. Every repertoire in the discovery cohort had been generated on one and the same sequencing platform. Approximately 310 gigabases of sequencing data and tens of millions of unique TCR sequences were included in an early release covering 500 to 750 HLA-typed donors. The later analysis used no new phenotypic data to find candidate immune exposures, relying instead on TCR beta sequences and their occurrence across donors. An earlier analysis of about 600 of the donors used high-throughput TCR beta sequencing to judge whether each TCR beta V gene segment behaved as functional or pseudogenic.

Including the terminal cysteine and phenylalanine, the CDR3 comprises 14 residues. Here the CDR3 DNA is all that survives: 42 bases in frame from base 1. CDR1 MGHRA and CDR2 YSYEKL were looked up in the germline V gene. V and J lose 3 bases and 5 bases, and a span of 13 bases separates them. Library preparation was by the immunoSEQ multiplex PCR assay. For the multiplex PCR, a mixture combining 60 forward primers for TCR Vbeta segments and 13 reverse primers for TCR Jbeta segments was used. A multiplex PCR assay on genomic DNA amplified the CDR3 region of rearranged TCR beta genes. The amplified TCR beta libraries were sequenced on the Illumina HiSeq System as 87-base-pair reads. The authors' pipeline ran thus. Across the 670 or so repertoires, a later analysis counted some 80 million unique TCR beta chains, roughly 11 million of which were shared by at least two donors. To remove PCR and sequencing errors, raw reads were error-corrected and collapsed into unique sequences using a nearest-neighbor algorithm that merged closely related sequences. Alignment of CDR3 sequences to IMGT reference sequences was used to assign V, D and J gene segments. For a sequence to be retained, at least a six-nucleotide match to both a V gene segment and a J gene segment was required. Rearrangements were classified as productive when the CDR3 lacked stop codons and remained in frame with V and J, and all other rearrangements were classified as non-productive. Following IMGT convention, CDR3 was defined as the stretch from the second conserved V-encoded cysteine up to the conserved J-encoded phenylalanine. The earlier analysis of about 590 of the donors excluded sequences that lacked an unambiguous match to a single V gene segment. In an earlier analysis of several hundred of the donors, V segments were called functional above 56.7% productive rearrangements and were called segregating when the between-donor standard deviation exceeded 5%. A statistical classification framework was developed to diagnose cytomegalovirus status using the catalog of TCR beta chain sequences. V and J gene assignment, in a later analysis, came from comparing TCR nucleotide sequences with IMGT/GENE-DB human TR gene sequences. The TCRdist pipeline was used in a later analysis to assign CDR3 sequences and most-parsimonious VDJ recombination scenarios. In a later analysis, each TCR beta chain was defined by its CDR3 amino acid sequence together with its V-gene family, and reads without a unique V-gene family were excluded. In a later analysis, nearly 600 highly shared, low-generation-probability nucleotide sequences were removed to address suspected cross-contamination and a sequencing artifact. In a later analysis, a clonal expansion index for each public chain was calculated from normalized within-repertoire ranks of inferred template counts. In a later analysis, generation probabilities were computed using a VDJ recombination model fitted to out-of-frame rearrangements, and the results were checked against IGoR. A later analysis scored TCR-TCR, TCR-HLA and TCR-CMV co-occurrence with hypergeometric tests, applying a repertoire-size bias correction to TCR pairs. In a later analysis, false discovery rates were estimated by permuting HLA or CMV assignments 20 times. A later analysis grouped co-occurring TCRs with DBSCAN, adding TCRdist sequence similarity when clustering within HLA-allele-positive subsets. Repertoires with fewer than 30,000 or more than 120,000 public chains were left out of co-occurrence clustering, as were a handful of repertoires with anomalous nucleotide sharing. Drawn from immuneACCESS, this table holds only the in-frame rearrangements with V and J called that TCRdb kept. Clones are partly lost; checked studies trace under half to an unresolved V gene and leave the rest unexplained. The V and J calls and clone size were taken over from that table, and D and trimming were inferred from the DNA. A total of some 71,000 clones appear in this sample, roughly 80% of them only once. Of the sample, over 20% is held by the ten largest clones.

The cohort consisted of 600 or so healthy bone marrow donors. At the time of sampling, every cohort member was nominally healthy, though immune exposures that went unrecorded were likely present. The donor tested CMV seropositive, placing the donor among the 289 seropositive members of the cohort. A peripheral blood sample was provided by each donor, and peripheral blood mononuclear cells were used for TCR beta sequencing. Genomic DNA extraction from the blood cell samples was performed with the Qiagen DNeasy Blood Extraction Kit. This clone was seen a single time. There is no known antigen for this receptor. Per-nucleotide qualities are absent, and no much larger clonotype sits a single base away. Results and caveats for the whole study, not just this receptor: In an earlier analysis of around 600 of the donors, most TCR beta V segments appeared in productive rearrangements about 87% or about 30% of the time, broadly matching IMGT annotations. Correlated functional status among segregating V segments might be attributable to linkage disequilibrium, but an unknown experimental factor could not be ruled out. Immune exposure information for the cohort was limited to CMV serostatus. Across donors, most TCR sequences were observed very rarely, whereas some public TCRs were present in many individuals. It was suggested by the authors that the approach could potentially be generalized to other disease states and immunological phenotypes. The presence/absence analyses assumed that sequencing depth was roughly uniform across donors, and that assumption may not be true. Because HLA typing was missing for some donors at each locus, association tests included only the typed subset. Compared with equally common non-associated chains, HLA-associated TCR beta chains in a later analysis were more clonally expanded and had lower generation probabilities. According to a later genetic analysis, donors in an Asian-associated ancestry cluster had fewer N-insertions in productive TCRs than the approximately 630-donor mean. A further reported finding was that TCR beta sequences accurately predicted the HLA-A and HLA-B alleles for most subjects in the first cohort. In a later analysis, most CMV-associated TCR beta chains were found to appear HLA-restricted, with HLA associations seemingly driven largely by CMV exposure. In vitro tests confirmed that three of the cytomegalovirus-associated TCR beta chains recognize cytomegalovirus antigens. A later analysis reported that several top co-occurrence clusters appeared linked to parvovirus B19, influenza, CMV and Epstein-Barr virus. The cohort was sequenced for TCR beta chains only, and without alpha or paired-chain data the features that could be detected were limited. In a later analysis, TCR association rates were found to vary across HLA loci, with the most associated TCRs seen for DRB1 alleles and the fewest for HLA-C alleles. Because counts were too low, around 18 rarely observed V segments, including chromosome 9 orphons, were left out of the earlier analysis of about 500 of the donors. The classifier was reported to diagnose cytomegalovirus status with high specificity and sensitivity in both the original cohort and the validation cohort. Assigning TCR associations to individual alleles was difficult when HLA alleles, especially DR and DQ, strongly co-occurred. Specific HLA alleles were associated with 16,951 TCR beta sequences at a false discovery rate of 0.05 in a later analysis. A cluster of highly shared sequence variants was judged likely to be a technical artifact of the sequencing pipeline. Some IMGT-functional V segments, including TRBV6-2 and TRBV6-3, could not be told apart with the 87-base-pair reads, so those segments were excluded. The study listed over 150 TCR beta chains as associated with cytomegalovirus. In a later genetic analysis, a missense DCLRE1C variant was associated with V-gene and J-gene trimming of TCR beta chains, and the association was replicated in an independent cohort.

The receptor was derived from a woman aged 25-40 years in good health and CMV-seropositive. The material sequenced was PBMCs. Recombination connected TRBV4-1 to TRBJ1-2, with no D gene named confidently. Read as DNA, the sequence is TGCGCCAGCAGCCAGCCGGGTGTAGTGTATGGCTACACCTTC. Translated, this is CASSQPGVVYGYTF.